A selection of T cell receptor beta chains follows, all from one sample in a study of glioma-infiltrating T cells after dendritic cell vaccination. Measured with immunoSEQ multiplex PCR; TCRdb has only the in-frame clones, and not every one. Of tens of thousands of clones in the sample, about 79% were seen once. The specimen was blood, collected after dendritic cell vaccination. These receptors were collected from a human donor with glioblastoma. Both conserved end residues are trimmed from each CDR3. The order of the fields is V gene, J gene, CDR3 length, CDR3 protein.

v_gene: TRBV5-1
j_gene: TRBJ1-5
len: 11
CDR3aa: ASGTGEGQPQH

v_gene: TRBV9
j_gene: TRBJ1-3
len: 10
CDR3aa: ASKAAGNTIY

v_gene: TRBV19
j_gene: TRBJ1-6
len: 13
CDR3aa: ASSGGQGAYSPLH

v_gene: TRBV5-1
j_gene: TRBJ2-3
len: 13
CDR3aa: ASSLEGGYTDTQY

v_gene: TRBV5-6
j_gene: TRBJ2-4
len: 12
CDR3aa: ASSLIEAKNIQY

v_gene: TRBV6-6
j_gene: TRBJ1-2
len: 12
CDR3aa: ASSQDRANYGYT

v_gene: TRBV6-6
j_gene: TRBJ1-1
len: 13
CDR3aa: ASTGGIGHNTEAF

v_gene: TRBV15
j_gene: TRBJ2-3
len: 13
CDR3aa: ATSTLPLAVDTQY

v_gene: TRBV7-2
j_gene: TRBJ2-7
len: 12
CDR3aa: ASSLGSPVAVQY

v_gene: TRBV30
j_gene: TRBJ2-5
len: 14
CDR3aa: AFSGGRAGKQETQY

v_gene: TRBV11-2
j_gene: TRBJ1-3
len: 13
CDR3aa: ASSLSGGSGNTIY

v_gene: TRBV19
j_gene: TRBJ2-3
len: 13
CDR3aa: ASSIGSTPTDTQY

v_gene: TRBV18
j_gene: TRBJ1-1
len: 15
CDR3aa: ASSPFGQGIENTEAF

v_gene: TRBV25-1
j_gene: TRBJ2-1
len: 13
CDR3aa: ASSARGASYNEQF

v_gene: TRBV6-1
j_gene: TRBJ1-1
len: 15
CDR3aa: ASSEARLGDMNTEAF

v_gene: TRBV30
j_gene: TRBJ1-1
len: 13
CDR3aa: AWSGVDGEGTEAF

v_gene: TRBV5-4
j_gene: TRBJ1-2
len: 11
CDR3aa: ASSWDSRYGYT

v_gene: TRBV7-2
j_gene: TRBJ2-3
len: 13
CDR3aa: ASSPGPGGTDTQY

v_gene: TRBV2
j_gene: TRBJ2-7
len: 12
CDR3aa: ASSEVTVSYEQY

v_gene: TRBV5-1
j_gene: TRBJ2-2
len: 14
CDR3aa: ASSWTGGADTGELF

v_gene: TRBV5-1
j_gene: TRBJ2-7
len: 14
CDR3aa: ASTPAGGQRAYEQY

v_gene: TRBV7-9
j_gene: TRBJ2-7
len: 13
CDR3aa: ASSLTRQAIYEQY

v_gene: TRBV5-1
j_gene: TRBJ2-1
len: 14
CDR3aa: ASSPQPLAGGGEQF

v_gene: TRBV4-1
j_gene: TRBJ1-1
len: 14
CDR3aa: ASSQPADRARHEAF

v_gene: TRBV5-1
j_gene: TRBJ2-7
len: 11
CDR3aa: ASSLGTSGPGY

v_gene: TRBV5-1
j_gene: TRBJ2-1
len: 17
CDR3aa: ASSLASGGAMSSYNEQF

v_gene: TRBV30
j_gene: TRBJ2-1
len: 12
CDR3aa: AWSGGQGGNEQF

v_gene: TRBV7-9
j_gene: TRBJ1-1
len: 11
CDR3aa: ASSLGGLDEAF

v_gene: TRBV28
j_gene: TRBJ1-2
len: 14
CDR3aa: ASRGSSGQGDYGYT

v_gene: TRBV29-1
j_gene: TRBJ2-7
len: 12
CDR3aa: SVSILVGANEQY

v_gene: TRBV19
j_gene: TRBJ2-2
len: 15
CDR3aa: ASTGWTEGTGTGELF

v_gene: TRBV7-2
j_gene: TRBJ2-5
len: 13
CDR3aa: ASSPQVGARETQY

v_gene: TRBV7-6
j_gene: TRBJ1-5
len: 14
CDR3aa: ASSLGGDRRNQPQH

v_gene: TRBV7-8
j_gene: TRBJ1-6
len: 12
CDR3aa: ASGWTGGESPLH

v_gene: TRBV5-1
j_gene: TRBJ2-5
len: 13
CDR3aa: ASSLDPQGEETQY

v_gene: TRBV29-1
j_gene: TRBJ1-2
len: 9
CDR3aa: SVVANYGYT

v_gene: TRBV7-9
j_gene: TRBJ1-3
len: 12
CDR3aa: ASSPGTGENTIY

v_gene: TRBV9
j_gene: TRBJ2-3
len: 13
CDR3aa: ASSGRVLGSDTQY

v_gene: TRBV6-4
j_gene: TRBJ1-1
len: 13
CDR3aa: ASSDSATGIKGAF

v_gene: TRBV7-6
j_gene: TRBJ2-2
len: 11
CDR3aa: ASSFRATGELF

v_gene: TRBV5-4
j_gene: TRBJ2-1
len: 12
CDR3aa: ASSSEQGTHEQF

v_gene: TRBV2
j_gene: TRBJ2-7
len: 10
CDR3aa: AGAQGFYEQY